The present T cell receptor beta chain was sequenced within a study of blood T cell repertoires in COVID-19. Background on the study: There were acute and convalescent COVID-19 samples, and they came from the United States, Italy and Spain.

Assay: immunoSEQ multiplex PCR; the TCRdb copy retains only in-frame clones and omits some. The table records some 140,000 clones, 70% to 90% of them present only once. Germline CDR1 reads SGHDT; CDR2 reads YYEEEE. CDR3 length equals 18 residues. V trimming: 0 bases; J trimming: 5 bases; junction bases outside the gene matches: 11. This rearrangement joins TRBV5-6 to TRBJ2-1; 10 nucleotides match TRBD2. This clonotype originated in a woman aged 50 to 65 who had recovered from COVID-19. Sample: peripheral blood. Written as DNA, the CDR3 is TGTGCCAGCAGCTTGGTAGGGGCTAGCGGGGGACTGAACAATGAGCAGTTCTTC. It codes for CASSLVGASGGLNNEQFF.